Sequencing of this T cell receptor beta chain was carried out in a study of blood T cell repertoires in COVID-19. Between the trimmed V and J ends, which lost 4 bases and 5 bases, there was a span of 23 bases. Germline V gene data show CDR1 as MNHEY and CDR2 as SMNVEV (reference sequence). The CDR3 totals 17 residues. Clones were read by immunoSEQ multiplex PCR, and TCRdb kept only the in-frame ones, dropping some. The repertoire holds roughly 78,000 clones, 85% to 90% seen once, with around 0.6% in the top ten. This clonotype was sampled from a man in his sixties with acute or convalescent COVID-19. V gene TRBV27 combines with J gene TRBJ2-5; a weak D match, TRBD1 (5 bases). Material: peripheral blood. The CDR3 bases are TGTGCCAGCAGTTCAATTCGTTTGGCAGGGAAAGGCGAGACCCAGTACTTC. Its translation: CASSSIRLAGKGETQYF.